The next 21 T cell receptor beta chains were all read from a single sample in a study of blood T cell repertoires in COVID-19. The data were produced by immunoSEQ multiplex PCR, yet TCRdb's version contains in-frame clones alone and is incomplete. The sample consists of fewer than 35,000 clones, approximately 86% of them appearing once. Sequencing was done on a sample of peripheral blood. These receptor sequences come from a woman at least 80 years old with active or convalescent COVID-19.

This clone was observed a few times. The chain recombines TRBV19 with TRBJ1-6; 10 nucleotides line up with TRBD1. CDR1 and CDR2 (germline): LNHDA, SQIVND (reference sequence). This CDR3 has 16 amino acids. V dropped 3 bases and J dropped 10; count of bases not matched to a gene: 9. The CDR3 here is CASSIVAGQGPSPLHF. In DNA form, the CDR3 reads TGTGCCAGTAGTATTGTTGCGGGACAGGGGCCCTCACCCCTCCACTTT.

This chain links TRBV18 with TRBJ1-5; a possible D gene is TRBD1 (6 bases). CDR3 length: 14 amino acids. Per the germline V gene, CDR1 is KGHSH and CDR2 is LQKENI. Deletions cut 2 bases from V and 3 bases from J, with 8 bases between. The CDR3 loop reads CASSPGGVNQPQHF. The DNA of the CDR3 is TGTGCCAGCTCACCAGGGGGCGTCAATCAGCCCCAGCATTTT.

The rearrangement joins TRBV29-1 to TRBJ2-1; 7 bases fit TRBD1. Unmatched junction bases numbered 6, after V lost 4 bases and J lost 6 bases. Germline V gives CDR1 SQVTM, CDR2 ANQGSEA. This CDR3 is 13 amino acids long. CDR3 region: CSVGPAGGNEQFF. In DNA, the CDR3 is TGCAGCGTTGGCCCCGCAGGGGGCAATGAGCAGTTCTTC.

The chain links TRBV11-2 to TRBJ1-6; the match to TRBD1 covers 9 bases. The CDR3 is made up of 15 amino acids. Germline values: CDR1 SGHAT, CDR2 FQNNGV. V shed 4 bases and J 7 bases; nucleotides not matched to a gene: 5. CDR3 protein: CASSYGTGNNSPLHF. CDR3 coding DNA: TGTGCCAGCAGCTACGGGACAGGGAACAATTCACCCCTCCACTTT. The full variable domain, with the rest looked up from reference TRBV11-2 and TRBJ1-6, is EAGVAQSPRYKIIEKRQSVAFWCNPISGHATLYWYQQILGQGPKLLIQFQNNGVVDDSQLPKDRFSAERLKGVDSTLKIQPAKLEDSAVYLCASSYGTGNNSPLHFGNGTRLTVT.

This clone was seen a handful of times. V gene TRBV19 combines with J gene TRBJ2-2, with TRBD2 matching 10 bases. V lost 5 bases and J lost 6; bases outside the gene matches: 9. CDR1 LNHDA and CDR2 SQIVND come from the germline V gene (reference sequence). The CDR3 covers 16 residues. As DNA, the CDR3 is TGTGCCAGTAGTCCCCTAGCGGGGGTGACACCCGGGGAGCTGTTTTTT. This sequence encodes CASSPLAGVTPGELFF.

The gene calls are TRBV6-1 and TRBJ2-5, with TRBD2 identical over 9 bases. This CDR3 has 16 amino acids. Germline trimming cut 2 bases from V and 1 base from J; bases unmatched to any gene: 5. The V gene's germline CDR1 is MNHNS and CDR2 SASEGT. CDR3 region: CASSETAAGGQETQYF. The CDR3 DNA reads TGTGCCAGCAGTGAAACTGCAGCGGGGGGCCAAGAGACCCAGTACTTC.

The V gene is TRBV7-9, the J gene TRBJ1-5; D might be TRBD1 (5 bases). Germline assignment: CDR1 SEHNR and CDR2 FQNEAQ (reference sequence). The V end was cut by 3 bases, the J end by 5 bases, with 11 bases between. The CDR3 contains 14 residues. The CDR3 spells CASSFNGGDQPQHF. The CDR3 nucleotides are TGTGCCAGCAGCTTTAACGGGGGTGATCAGCCCCAGCATTTT.

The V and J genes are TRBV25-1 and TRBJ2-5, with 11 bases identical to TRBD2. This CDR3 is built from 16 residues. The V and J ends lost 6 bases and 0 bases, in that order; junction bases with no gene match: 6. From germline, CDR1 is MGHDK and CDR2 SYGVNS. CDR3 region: CASSPVAGGHQETQYF. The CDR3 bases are TGTGCCAGCAGCCCCGTAGCGGGGGGGCACCAAGAGACCCAGTACTTC.

The CDR3 coding sequence is TGCGCCAGCAGCTTAGAAGGGGCGCCGAACCAGCCCCAGCATTTT. Its translation: CASSLEGAPNQPQHF. The chain combines TRBV5-1 with TRBJ1-5; the D gene is possibly TRBD1 (5 bases). CDR1 and CDR2 from the germline V gene are SGHRS and YFSETQ. This CDR3 has 15 residues. The ends were cut back, 2 bases at V and 7 bases at J, with 16 bases in the middle.

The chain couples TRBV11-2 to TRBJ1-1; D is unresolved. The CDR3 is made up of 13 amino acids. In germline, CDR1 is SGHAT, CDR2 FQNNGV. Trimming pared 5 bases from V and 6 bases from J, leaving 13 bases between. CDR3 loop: CASSRNEVPEAFF. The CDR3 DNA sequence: TGTGCCAGCAGCCGAAACGAGGTGCCTGAAGCTTTCTTT.

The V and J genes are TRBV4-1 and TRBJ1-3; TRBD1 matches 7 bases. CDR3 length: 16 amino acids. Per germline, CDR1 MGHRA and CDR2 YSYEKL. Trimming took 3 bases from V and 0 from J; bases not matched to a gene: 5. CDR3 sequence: CASSHGDRLSGNTIYF. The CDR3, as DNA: TGCGCCAGCAGCCACGGGGACAGACTCTCTGGAAACACCATATATTTT.

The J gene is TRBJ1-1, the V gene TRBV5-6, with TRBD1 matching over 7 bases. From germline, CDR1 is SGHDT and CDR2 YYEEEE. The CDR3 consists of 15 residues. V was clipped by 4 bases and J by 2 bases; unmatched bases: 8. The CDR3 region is CASSLGPGGNTEAFF. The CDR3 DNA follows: TGTGCCAGCAGCCTGGGCCCAGGGGGTAACACTGAAGCTTTCTTT.

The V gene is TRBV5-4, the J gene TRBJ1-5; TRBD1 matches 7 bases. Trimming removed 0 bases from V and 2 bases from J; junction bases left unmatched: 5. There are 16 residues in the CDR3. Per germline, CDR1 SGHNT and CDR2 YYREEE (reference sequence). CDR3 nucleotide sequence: TGTGCCAGCAGCTTGGGAGGGGGCCGGGGCAATCAGCCCCAGCATTTT. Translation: CASSLGGGRGNQPQHF.

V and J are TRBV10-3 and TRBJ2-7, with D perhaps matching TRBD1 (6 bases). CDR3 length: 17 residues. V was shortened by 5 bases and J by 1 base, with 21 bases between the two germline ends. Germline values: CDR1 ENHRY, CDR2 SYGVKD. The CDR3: CAISSSNNRVRSYEQYF. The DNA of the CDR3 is TGTGCCATCAGTAGCAGTAATAACAGGGTTCGGTCCTACGAGCAGTACTTC.

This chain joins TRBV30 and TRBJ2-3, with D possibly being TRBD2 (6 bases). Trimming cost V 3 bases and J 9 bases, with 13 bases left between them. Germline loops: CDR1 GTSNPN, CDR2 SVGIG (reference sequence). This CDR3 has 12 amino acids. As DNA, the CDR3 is TGTGCCTGGAGGGGTTCTGGGGGGACGCAGTATTTT. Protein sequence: CAWRGSGGTQYF. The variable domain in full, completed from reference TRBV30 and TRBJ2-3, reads SQTIHQWPATLVQPVGSPLSLECTVEGTSNPNLYWYRQAAGRGLQLLFYSVGIGQISSEVPQNLSASRPQDRQFILSSKKLLLSDSGFYLCAWRGSGGTQYFGPGTRLTVL.

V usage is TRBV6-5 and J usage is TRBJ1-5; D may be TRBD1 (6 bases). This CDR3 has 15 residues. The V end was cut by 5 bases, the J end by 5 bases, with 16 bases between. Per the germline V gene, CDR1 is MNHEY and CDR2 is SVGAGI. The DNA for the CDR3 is TGTGCCAGCAGTAGGTACAGGGACACTTATCAGCCCCAGCATTTT. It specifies CASSRYRDTYQPQHF.

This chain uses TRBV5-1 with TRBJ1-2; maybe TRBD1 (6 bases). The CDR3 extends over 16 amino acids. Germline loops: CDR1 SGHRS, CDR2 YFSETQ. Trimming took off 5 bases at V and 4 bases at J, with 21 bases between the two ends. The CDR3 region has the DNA TGCGCCAGCAGGGCATTTGGTACACAGGGTATCTATGGCTACACCTTC. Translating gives CASRAFGTQGIYGYTF.

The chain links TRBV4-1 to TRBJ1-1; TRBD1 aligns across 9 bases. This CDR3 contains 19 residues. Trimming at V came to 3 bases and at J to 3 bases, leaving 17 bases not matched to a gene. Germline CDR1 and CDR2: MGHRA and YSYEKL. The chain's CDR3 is CASSHHQSGTGPSDTEAFF. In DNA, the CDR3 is TGCGCCAGCAGCCATCACCAATCCGGGACAGGGCCCTCGGACACTGAAGCTTTCTTT.

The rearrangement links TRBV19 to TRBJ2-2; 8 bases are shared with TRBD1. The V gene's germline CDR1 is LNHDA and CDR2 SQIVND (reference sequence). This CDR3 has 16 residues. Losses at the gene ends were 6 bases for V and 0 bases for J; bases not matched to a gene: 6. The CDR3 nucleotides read TGTGCCAGTAGACCGGGACAGGTGACGAACACCGGGGAGCTGTTTTTT. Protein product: CASRPGQVTNTGELFF.

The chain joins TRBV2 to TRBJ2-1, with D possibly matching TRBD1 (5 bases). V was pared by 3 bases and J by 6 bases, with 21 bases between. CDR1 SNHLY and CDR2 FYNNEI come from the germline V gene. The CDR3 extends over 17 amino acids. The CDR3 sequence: CASSDILSQPRGNEQFF. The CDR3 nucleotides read TGTGCCAGCAGTGATATTTTATCACAGCCTAGGGGCAATGAGCAGTTCTTC.

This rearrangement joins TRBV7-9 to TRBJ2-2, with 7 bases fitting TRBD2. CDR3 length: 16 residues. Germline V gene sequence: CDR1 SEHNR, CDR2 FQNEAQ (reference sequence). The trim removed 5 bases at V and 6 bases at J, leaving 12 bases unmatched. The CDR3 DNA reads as TGTGCCAGCAGCCGCCGGGCGGGAGTGGTGCCCGGGGAGCTGTTTTTT. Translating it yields CASSRRAGVVPGELFF.